Presented here are 15 T cell receptor beta chains from one specimen sequenced in a study of T cell responses to AZD1222 COVID-19 vaccine. The table came from immunoSEQ multiplex PCR; TCRdb's copy has only in-frame clones and leaves some out. The table records approximately 79,000 clones, approximately 83% of them present only once. The material was peripheral blood, obtained on day 0 of AZD1222 vaccination. These receptors were obtained from an adult in good health.

The chain couples TRBV7-9 to TRBJ1-1; 8 bases map to TRBD1. Per germline, CDR1 SEHNR and CDR2 FQNEAQ (reference sequence). Trimming removed 4 bases from V and 4 bases from J; junction bases left unmatched: 14. The CDR3 totals 17 residues. Here the CDR3 DNA reads TGTGCCAGCAGCTCGTCTCTTCAGGGGGCAGGCGGCACTGAAGCTTTCTTT. The encoded protein is CASSSSLQGAGGTEAFF.

The J gene is TRBJ1-5, the V gene TRBV10-3; tentatively, D is TRBD1 (6 bases). V shed 3 bases and J shed 2 bases, with 11 bases lying between them. The germline gives CDR1 ENHRY, CDR2 SYGVKD. The CDR3 length is 15 residues. The CDR3 loop reads CAISEGGLGNQPQHF. The CDR3 DNA reads as TGTGCCATCAGTGAAGGGGGGCTCGGCAATCAGCCCCAGCATTTT.

The chain employs TRBV7-9 and TRBJ1-1; 8 bases match TRBD1. The CDR3 totals 13 residues. Germline CDR1 SEHNR, CDR2 FQNEAQ (reference sequence). The V and J ends lost 4 bases and 10 bases, in that order; junction bases with no gene match: 8. This chain's CDR3 is CASSSGTGNVAFF. CDR3 nucleotides: TGTGCCAGCAGCTCCGGGACAGGCAATGTAGCTTTCTTT.

The V and J genes are TRBV12-3 or TRBV12-4 and TRBJ2-3, with unresolved D. The ends were cut back, 3 bases at V and 6 bases at J, with 7 bases in the middle. The CDR3 spans 12 residues. In DNA form, the CDR3 reads TGTGCCAGCAGTTTGGTCGGGGATACGCAGTATTTT. Its translation is CASSLVGDTQYF.

The V gene is TRBV7-3, the J gene TRBJ2-1; TRBD2 is a possible D gene (5 bases). The CDR3 consists of 14 residues. Germline V CDR1 and CDR2: SGHTA, FQGTGA. V shed 2 bases and J shed 4 bases, with 9 bases lying between them. The chain's CDR3 is CASSLSGSYNEQFF. As DNA, the CDR3 is TGTGCCAGCAGCTTATCGGGGAGTTACAATGAGCAGTTCTTC.

The chain recombines TRBV12-5 with TRBJ1-2; TRBD1 matches at 7 bases. CDR1 and CDR2 (germline): LGHNT, FRNRAP. Germline trimming cut 4 bases from V and 6 bases from J; bases unmatched to any gene: 8. CDR3 length equals 14 residues. CDR3 region: CASGSETGVNGYTF. The CDR3 coding sequence is TGTGCTAGTGGTTCAGAAACAGGGGTAAATGGCTACACCTTC.

The chain couples TRBV14 to TRBJ2-3; TRBD1 or TRBD2 may be the D gene (5 bases each). This CDR3 spans 18 amino acids. With 5 bases removed from V and 1 base from J, the gap between germline ends came to 22 bases. The V gene's germline CDR1 is SGHDN and CDR2 FVKESK. The CDR3 nucleotides are TGTGCCAGCAGCGAACTCGGCAGGAGAATGGGGGGCACAGATACGCAGTATTTT. It is translated as CASSELGRRMGGTDTQYF.

The chain links TRBV28 to TRBJ2-7; TRBD1 aligns across 9 bases. The V segment lost 7 bases and the J segment 0 bases; nucleotides outside the gene matches: 4. This CDR3 region has 14 residues. CDR1 and CDR2 (germline): MDHEN, SYDVKM. This CDR3 reads CASIPGQGSYEQYF. Written as DNA, the CDR3 is TGTGCCAGCATCCCGGGACAGGGCTCCTACGAGCAGTACTTC.

The J gene is TRBJ2-3, the V gene TRBV7-2; D is undetermined. Trimming cost V 5 bases and J 2 bases, with 14 bases left between them. The CDR3 covers 15 residues. Germline CDR1 reads SGHTA; CDR2 reads FQGNSA. CDR3 coding DNA: TGTGCCAGCAGCCAAGACTCGCCGTCCACAGATACGCAGTATTTT. Protein sequence: CASSQDSPSTDTQYF.

The chain uses TRBV14 and TRBJ2-5; D not certain. Germline values: CDR1 SGHDN, CDR2 FVKESK. V was pared by 0 bases and J by 0 bases, with 8 bases between. The CDR3 extends over 15 amino acids. DNA for the CDR3: TGTGCCAGCAGCCAAGATCGCAGATACCAAGAGACCCAGTACTTC. This gives the protein CASSQDRRYQETQYF.

This chain connects TRBV7-8 to TRBJ1-6, with 8 bases aligning to TRBD1. With V trimmed by 5 bases and J by 7 bases, 7 bases remained unmatched. CDR1 SGHVS and CDR2 FQNEAQ come from the germline V gene. This CDR3 region has 15 residues. The chain's CDR3 is CASSADRGNNSPLHF. The DNA of the CDR3 is TGTGCCAGCAGCGCCGACAGGGGAAACAATTCACCCCTCCACTTT.

V and J are TRBV30 and TRBJ1-3; D unresolved. The length of the CDR3 is 15 residues. V lost 2 bases and J lost 0, with 11 bases in between. CDR1 is GTSNPN, CDR2 SVGIG, per germline (reference sequence). The CDR3 loop is CAWSPLPNSGNTIYF. For the CDR3, the DNA is TGTGCCTGGAGTCCCTTGCCCAACTCTGGAAACACCATATATTTT.

This clone was detected once. The CDR3 nucleotides are TGTGCCAGCAGCACCGGGACAGTTAATTCACCCCTCCACTTT. Its translation is CASSTGTVNSPLHF. The J gene is TRBJ1-6, the V gene TRBV7-2; 7 bases map to TRBD1. The CDR3 loop spans 14 amino acids. The germline CDR1 and CDR2 sequences are SGHTA and FQGNSA. After removal of 5 bases from V and 6 bases from J, the junction contained 4 bases not matched to a gene.

V gene TRBV28 combines with J gene TRBJ2-7, with 12 bases matching TRBD1. The CDR3 has 18 amino acids. Germline trimming cut 3 bases from V and 3 bases from J; bases unmatched to any gene: 12. In germline, CDR1 is MDHEN, CDR2 SYDVKM. The CDR3, as DNA: TGTGCCAGCAGTTTCCCCTGGGGACAGGGGGCGGGCGACTACGAGCAGTACTTC. Encoded protein: CASSFPWGQGAGDYEQYF.

The chain is built from TRBV12-3 or TRBV12-4 and TRBJ1-2; D is uncertain. This CDR3 is 12 amino acids long. V was pared by 6 bases and J by 6 bases, with 11 bases between. The CDR3 loop is CASSPLGHGYTF. Written as DNA, the CDR3 is TGTGCCAGCAGCCCCCTGGGCCATGGCTACACCTTC.